This T cell receptor beta chain originates from a study of cytomegalovirus exposure and HLA in healthy donors. Trimming removed 3 bases at V and 5 bases at J, with 10 bases between. CDR3 length equals 13 residues. Germline values: CDR1 SNHLY, CDR2 FYNNEI. In its sample, this clone was seen once. PCR primers comprised 60 Vbeta and 13 Jbeta primers. Sequencing used immunoSEQ multiplex PCR; TCRdb keeps in-frame clones, though not all of them. The table includes 120,000 to 150,000 clones, 73% detected once. This chain connects TRBV2 to TRBJ2-5, with D tentatively TRBD2 (5 bases). The clonotype comes from a woman between 18 and 30 years old in good health and CMV-seronegative. Material: PBMCs. This CDR3 is CASSEREWETQYF. The CDR3 DNA reads as TGTGCCAGCAGTGAGAGGGAATGGGAGACCCAGTACTTC.